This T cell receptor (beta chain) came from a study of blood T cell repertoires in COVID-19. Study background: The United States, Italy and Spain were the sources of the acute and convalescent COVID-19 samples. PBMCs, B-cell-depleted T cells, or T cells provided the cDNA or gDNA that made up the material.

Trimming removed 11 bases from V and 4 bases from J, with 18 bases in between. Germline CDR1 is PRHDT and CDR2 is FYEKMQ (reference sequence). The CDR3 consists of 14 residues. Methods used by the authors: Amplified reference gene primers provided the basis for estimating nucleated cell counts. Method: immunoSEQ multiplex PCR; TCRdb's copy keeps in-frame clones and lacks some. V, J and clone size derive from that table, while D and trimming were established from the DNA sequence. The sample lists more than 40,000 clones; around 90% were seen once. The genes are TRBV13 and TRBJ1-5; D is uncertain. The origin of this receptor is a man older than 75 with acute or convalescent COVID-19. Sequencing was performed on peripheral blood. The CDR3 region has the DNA TGTGCCCTTTGGGGAGGCGGCCCTAATCAGCCCCAGCATTTT. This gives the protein CALWGGGPNQPQHF.